The present T cell receptor (beta chain) was sequenced within a study of blood T cell repertoires in COVID-19. Trimming took 4 bases from V and 2 from J; bases not matched to a gene: 9. This CDR3 is 15 amino acids long. Germline lookup yields CDR1 SGHRS and CDR2 YFSETQ. Original processing methods: Amplified reference gene primers provided the basis for estimating nucleated cell counts. Libraries were prepared by immunoSEQ multiplex PCR; TCRdb keeps only in-frame clonotypes and omits some of them. That table furnishes V, J and clone size, whereas the DNA furnished D and trimming. The sample comprises about 180,000 clones, roughly 86% of which are singletons, and more than 7.5% rests with the top ten. Participant reports of clinical history set cohort assignment.

This sequence was found in a woman aged 25 to 39 who had recovered from COVID-19. Sequenced input: PBMCs or T cells enriched from blood (not recorded which). This chain uses TRBV5-1 with TRBJ2-7; TRBD1 agrees at 7 bases. CDR3 in amino acids: CASSEGDSPTYEQYF. The CDR3 coding sequence is TGCGCCAGCAGCGAGGGGGACAGCCCTACCTACGAGCAGTACTTC.